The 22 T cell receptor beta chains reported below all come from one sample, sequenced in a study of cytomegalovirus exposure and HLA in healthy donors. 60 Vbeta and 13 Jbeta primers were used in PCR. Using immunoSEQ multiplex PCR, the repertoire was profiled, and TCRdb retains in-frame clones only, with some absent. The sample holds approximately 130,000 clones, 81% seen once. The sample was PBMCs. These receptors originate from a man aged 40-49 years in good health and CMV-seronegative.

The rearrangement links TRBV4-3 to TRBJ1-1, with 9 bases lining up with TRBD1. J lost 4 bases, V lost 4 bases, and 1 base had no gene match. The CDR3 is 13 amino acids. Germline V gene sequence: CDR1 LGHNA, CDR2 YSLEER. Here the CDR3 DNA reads TGCGCCAGCAGCCGACAGGGGGGCACTGAAGCTTTCTTT. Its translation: CASSRQGGTEAFF.

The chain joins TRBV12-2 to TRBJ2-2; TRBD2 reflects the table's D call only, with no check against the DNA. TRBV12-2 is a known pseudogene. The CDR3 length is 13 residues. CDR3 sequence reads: CARWGRDTGELFF. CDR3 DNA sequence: TGTGCAAGGTGGGGGAGGGACACCGGGGAGCTGTTTTTT.

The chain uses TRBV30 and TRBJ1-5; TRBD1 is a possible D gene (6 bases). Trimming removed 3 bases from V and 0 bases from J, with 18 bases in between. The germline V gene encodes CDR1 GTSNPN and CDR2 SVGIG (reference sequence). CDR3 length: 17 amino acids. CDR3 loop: CAWREPRGPYSNQPQHF. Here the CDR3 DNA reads TGTGCCTGGAGGGAACCGCGGGGGCCCTATAGCAATCAGCCCCAGCATTTT.

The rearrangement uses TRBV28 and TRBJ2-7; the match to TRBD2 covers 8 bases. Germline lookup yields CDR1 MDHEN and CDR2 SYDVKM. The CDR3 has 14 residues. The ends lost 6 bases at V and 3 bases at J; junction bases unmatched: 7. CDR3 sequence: CASRPGGPHYEQYF. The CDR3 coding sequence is TGTGCCAGCAGACCGGGAGGGCCACACTACGAGCAGTACTTC.

The CDR3 DNA follows: TGTGCCAGCAGCGTAGAGCTAGCGGGGGTGTCCGGGGAGCAGTTCTTC. It is translated as CASSVELAGVSGEQFF. V and J are TRBV9 and TRBJ2-1; TRBD2 agrees at 10 bases. Germline trimming cut 0 bases from V and 10 bases from J; bases unmatched to any gene: 10. The CDR3 loop spans 16 amino acids. Per the germline V gene, CDR1 is SGDLS and CDR2 is YYNGEE.

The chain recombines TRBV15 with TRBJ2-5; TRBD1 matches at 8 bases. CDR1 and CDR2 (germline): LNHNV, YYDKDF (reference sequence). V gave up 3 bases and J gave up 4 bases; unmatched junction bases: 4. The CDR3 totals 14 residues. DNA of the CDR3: TGTGCCACCAGCAGGACAGGGGTGGTAGAGACCCAGTACTTC. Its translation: CATSRTGVVETQYF.

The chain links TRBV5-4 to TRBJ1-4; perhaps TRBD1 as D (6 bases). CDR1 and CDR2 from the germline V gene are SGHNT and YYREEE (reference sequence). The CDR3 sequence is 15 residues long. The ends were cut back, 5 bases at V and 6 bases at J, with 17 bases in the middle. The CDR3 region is CASRKAGGLDEKLFF. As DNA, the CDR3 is TGTGCCAGCAGAAAGGCCGGGGGGCTGGATGAAAAACTGTTTTTT.

CDR3: CASSLNYEQYF. The CDR3 DNA reads TGTGCCAGCAGCCTAAACTACGAGCAGTACTTC. The V and J genes are TRBV4-2 and TRBJ2-7; D remains unclear. V shed 4 bases and J shed 3 bases, with 4 bases lying between them. CDR3 size: 11 residues. Germline V gene sequence: CDR1 LGHNA, CDR2 YNFKEQ.

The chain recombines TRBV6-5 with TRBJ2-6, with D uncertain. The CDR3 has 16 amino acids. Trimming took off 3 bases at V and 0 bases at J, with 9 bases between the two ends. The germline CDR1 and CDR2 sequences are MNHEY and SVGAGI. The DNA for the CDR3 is TGTGCCAGCAGTTATGAGCAACCCTCTGGGGCCAACGTCCTGACTTTC. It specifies CASSYEQPSGANVLTF.

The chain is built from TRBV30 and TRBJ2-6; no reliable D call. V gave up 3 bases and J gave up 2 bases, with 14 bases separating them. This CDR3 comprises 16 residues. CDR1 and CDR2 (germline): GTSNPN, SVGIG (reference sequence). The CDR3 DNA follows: TGTGCCTGGAGCCTCCCTCCCTTAACTGGGGCCAACGTCCTGACTTTC. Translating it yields CAWSLPPLTGANVLTF.

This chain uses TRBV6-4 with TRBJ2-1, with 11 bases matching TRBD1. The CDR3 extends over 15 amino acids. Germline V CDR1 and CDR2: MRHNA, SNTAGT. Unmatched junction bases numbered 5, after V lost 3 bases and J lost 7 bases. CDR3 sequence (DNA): TGTGCCAGCAGTGATAGGACAGGGGGCTGGAATGAGCAGTTCTTC. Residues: CASSDRTGGWNEQFF.

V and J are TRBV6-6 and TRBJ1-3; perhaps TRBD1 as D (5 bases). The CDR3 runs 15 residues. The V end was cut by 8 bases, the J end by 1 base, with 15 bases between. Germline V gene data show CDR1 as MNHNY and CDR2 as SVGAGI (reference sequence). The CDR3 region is CASYNTRGSGNTIYF. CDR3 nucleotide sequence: TGTGCCAGCTACAATACGCGGGGGTCTGGAAACACCATATATTTT.

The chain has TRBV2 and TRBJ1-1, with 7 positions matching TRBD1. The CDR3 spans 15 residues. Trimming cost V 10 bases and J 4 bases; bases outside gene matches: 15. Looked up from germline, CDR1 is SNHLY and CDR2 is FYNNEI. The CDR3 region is CANKEEAGGITEAFF. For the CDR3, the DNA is TGTGCCAACAAAGAAGAGGCAGGGGGGATCACTGAAGCTTTCTTT.

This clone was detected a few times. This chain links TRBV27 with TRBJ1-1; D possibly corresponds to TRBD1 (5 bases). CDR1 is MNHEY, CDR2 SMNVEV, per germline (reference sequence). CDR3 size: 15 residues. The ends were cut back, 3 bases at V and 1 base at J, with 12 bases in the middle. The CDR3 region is CASSLAGTTNTEAFF. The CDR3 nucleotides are TGTGCCAGCAGTTTGGCGGGGACGACGAACACTGAAGCTTTCTTT.

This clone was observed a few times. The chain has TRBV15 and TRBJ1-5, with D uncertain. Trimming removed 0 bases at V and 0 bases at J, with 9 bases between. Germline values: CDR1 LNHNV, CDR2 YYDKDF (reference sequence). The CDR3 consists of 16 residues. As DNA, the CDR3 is TGTGCCACCAGCAGAGATAGATCCTTTAGCAATCAGCCCCAGCATTTT. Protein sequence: CATSRDRSFSNQPQHF.

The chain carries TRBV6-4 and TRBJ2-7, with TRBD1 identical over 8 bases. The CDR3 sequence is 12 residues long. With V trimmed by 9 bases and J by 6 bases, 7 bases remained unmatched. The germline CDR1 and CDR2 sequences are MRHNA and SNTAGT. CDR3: CARWTGTPEQYF. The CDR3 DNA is TGTGCCAGATGGACAGGGACCCCCGAGCAGTACTTC.

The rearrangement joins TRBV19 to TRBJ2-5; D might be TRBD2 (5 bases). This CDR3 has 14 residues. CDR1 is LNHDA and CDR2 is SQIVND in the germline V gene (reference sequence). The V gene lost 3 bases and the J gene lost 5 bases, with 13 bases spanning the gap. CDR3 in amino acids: CASSMIEGGETQYF. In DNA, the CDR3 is TGTGCCAGTAGTATGATTGAGGGTGGTGAGACCCAGTACTTC.

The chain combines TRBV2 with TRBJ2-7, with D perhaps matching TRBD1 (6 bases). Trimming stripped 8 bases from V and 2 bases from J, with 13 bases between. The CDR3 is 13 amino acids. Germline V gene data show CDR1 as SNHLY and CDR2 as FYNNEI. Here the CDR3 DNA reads TGTGCCAGCCAATATCAGGGGCCCTACGAGCAGTACTTC. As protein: CASQYQGPYEQYF.

CDR3 residues: CASSLAQGTDTQYF. The CDR3 nucleotides are TGTGCCAGCAGCTTAGCCCAGGGGACAGATACGCAGTATTTT. This rearrangement joins TRBV7-9 to TRBJ2-3, with D perhaps matching TRBD1 (6 bases). CDR1 and CDR2 from the germline V gene are SEHNR and FQNEAQ (reference sequence). This CDR3 has 14 residues. V was pared by 0 bases and J by 3 bases, with 7 bases between.

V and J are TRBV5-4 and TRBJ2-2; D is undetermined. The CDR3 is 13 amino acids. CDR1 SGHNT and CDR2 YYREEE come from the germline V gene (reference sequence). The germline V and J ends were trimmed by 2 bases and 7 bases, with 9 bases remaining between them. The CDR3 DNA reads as TGTGCCAGCAGCTTTAGGAGTAACGGGGAGCTGTTTTTT. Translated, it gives CASSFRSNGELFF.

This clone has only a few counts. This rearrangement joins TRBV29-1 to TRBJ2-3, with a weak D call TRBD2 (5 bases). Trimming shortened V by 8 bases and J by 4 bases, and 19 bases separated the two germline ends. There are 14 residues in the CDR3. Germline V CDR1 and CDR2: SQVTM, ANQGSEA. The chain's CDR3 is CSTSGPRGSDTQYF. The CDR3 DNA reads TGCAGCACCTCCGGGCCTCGAGGGTCAGATACGCAGTATTTT.

CDR3 in DNA: TGTGCCATCAAAGGACAGGGGCTGAACACTGAAGCTTTCTTT. Translating gives CAIKGQGLNTEAFF. The genes are TRBV10-3 and TRBJ1-1; 9 positions agree with TRBD1. The V segment lost 7 bases and the J segment 0 bases; nucleotides outside the gene matches: 3. The CDR3 runs 14 residues. Germline CDR1 ENHRY, CDR2 SYGVKD.